This T cell receptor beta chain was retrieved from a study of blood T cell repertoires in COVID-19. Method: immunoSEQ multiplex PCR; TCRdb's copy keeps in-frame clones and lacks some. This table holds some 150,000 clones, around 81% found once. The CDR3 runs 16 residues. Germline-derived CDR1 and CDR2 are SGHTA and FQGNSA. The ends lost 0 bases at V and 6 bases at J; junction bases unmatched: 4. The receptor was derived from a woman aged 55-70 years with active or convalescent COVID-19. The sequencing input was peripheral blood. The chain combines TRBV7-2 with TRBJ2-2, with TRBD1 matching 10 bases. The CDR3, as DNA: TGTGCCAGCAGCTTAGCGAGACAGGGGGCGGCCGGGGAGCTGTTTTTT. Translating gives CASSLARQGAAGELFF.